These T cell receptor beta chains were read from a single sample in a study of cytomegalovirus exposure and HLA in healthy donors. Data came from immunoSEQ multiplex PCR; TCRdb stores just in-frame clones and leaves some out. In the table there are about 140,000 clones, less than 10% of which are singletons. Specimen: PBMCs. These receptors were collected from a male donor in good health and CMV-seronegative. CDR3s include the opening cysteine and the closing phenylalanine or tryptophan. Each record gives: clone size, D gene, V gene, J gene, CDR3 protein, CDR3 DNA. A D gene is named only where the DNA matches it firmly. Clone sizes are given selectively: once, few, many, or a class where the clone is expanded.

>few|.|TRBV7-3|TRBJ2-7
CASSFRDGVPYEQYF
TGTGCCAGCAGCTTTCGTGACGGGGTCCCCTACGAGCAGTACTTC
>few|TRBD1|TRBV6-5|TRBJ1-6
CASSYRPNSGGSPLHF
TGTGCCAGCAGTTACCGACCGAACTCAGGGGGATCACCCCTCCACTTT
>.|.|TRBV4-1|TRBJ2-5
CASSQNGGETQYF
TGCGCCAGCAGCCAGAATGGCGGGGAGACCCAGTACTTC
>.|TRBD1|TRBV27|TRBJ1-5
CASSSAGTGSQPQHF
TGTGCCAGCAGTTCAGCCGGGACAGGGTCTCAGCCCCAGCATTTT
>.|.|TRBV30|TRBJ2-7
CAWTGGLGQYF
TGTGCCTGGACTGGGGGCCTCGGGCAGTACTTC
>.|.|TRBV6-1|TRBJ1-5
CASSEDPDNSNQPQHF
TGTGCCAGCAGTGAAGATCCAGATAATAGCAATCAGCCCCAGCATTTT
>.|.|TRBV28|TRBJ1-4
CASSLLETATNEKLFF
TGTGCCAGCAGTTTATTGGAGACGGCAACTAATGAAAAACTGTTTTTT
>.|.|TRBV5-1|TRBJ1-2
CASSLEIEGDYGYTF
TGCGCCAGCAGCTTGGAAATAGAGGGCGACTATGGCTACACCTTC
>few|.|TRBV4-2|TRBJ2-5
CASSQSEQGFATQYF
TGTGCCAGCAGCCAAAGCGAGCAAGGCTTTGCGACCCAGTACTTC
>.|.|TRBV5-6|TRBJ2-5
CASSYRVGETQYF
TGTGCCAGCAGCTACAGGGTCGGGGAGACCCAGTACTTC
>few|.|TRBV18|TRBJ2-6
CASSPRDSFSGANVLTF
TGTGCCAGCTCACCGCGGGACAGTTTCTCTGGGGCCAACGTCCTGACTTTC
>.|TRBD2|TRBV6-4|TRBJ2-3
CASAQAGGRDTQYF
TGTGCCAGCGCCCAGGCGGGGGGGAGAGATACGCAGTATTTT
>.|.|TRBV11-2|TRBJ1-2
CASSSRGYSGYTF
TGTGCCAGCAGCTCCCGGGGGTACTCTGGCTACACCTTC
>.|TRBD1|TRBV27|TRBJ1-2
CASSPRTGLNYGYTF
TGTGCCAGCAGTCCGCGGACAGGGCTAAACTATGGCTACACCTTC
>.|TRBD2|TRBV4-1|TRBJ2-3
CASSQVTGGNRDTQYF
TGCGCCAGCAGCCAAGTCACGGGGGGGAATCGAGATACGCAGTATTTT
>few|TRBD1|TRBV10-3|TRBJ1-4
CAISRTGGPTNEKLFF
TGTGCCATCAGCAGGACAGGGGGCCCAACTAATGAAAAACTGTTTTTT
>few|TRBD2|TRBV10-3|TRBJ2-1
CAIRTSGGHNEQFF
TGTGCCATCAGGACTAGCGGGGGCCACAATGAGCAGTTCTTC
>few|TRBD1|TRBV6-1|TRBJ2-7
CASKGTGPYEQYF
TGTGCCAGCAAAGGGACAGGTCCCTACGAGCAGTACTTC
>.|.|TRBV9|TRBJ2-1
CASSSRGPGEQFF
TGTGCCAGCAGCTCTCGGGGTCCCGGTGAGCAGTTCTTC
>few|TRBD2|TRBV5-4|TRBJ2-2
CASSSKRGSNTGELFF
TGTGCCAGCAGCTCAAAGCGGGGGTCGAACACCGGGGAGCTGTTTTTT
>.|TRBD1|TRBV10-3|TRBJ2-5
CAIRGQSQETQYF
TGTGCCATTAGGGGACAGTCCCAAGAGACCCAGTACTTC
>few|.|TRBV4-3|TRBJ2-7
CASSQVRGDEQYF
TGCGCCAGCAGCCAAGTTAGGGGCGACGAGCAGTACTTC
>few|TRBD2|TRBV19|TRBJ2-1
CASSIWGGPYEQFF
TGTGCCAGTAGTATCTGGGGAGGGCCCTATGAGCAGTTCTTC
>few|TRBD1|TRBV30|TRBJ2-7
CAWSATGTGHYEQYF
TGTGCCTGGAGTGCGACCGGGACAGGACACTACGAGCAGTACTTC